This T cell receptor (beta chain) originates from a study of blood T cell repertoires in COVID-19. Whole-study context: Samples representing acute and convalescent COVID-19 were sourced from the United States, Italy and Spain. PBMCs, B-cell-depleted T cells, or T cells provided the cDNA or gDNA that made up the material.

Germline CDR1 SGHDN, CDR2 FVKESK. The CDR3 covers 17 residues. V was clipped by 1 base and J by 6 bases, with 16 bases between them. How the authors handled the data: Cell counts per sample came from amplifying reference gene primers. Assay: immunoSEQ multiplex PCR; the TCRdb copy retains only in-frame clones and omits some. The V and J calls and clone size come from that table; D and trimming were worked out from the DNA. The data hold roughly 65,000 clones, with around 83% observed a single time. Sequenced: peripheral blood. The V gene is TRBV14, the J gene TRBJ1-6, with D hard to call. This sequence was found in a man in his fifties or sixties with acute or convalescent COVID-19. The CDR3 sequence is CASSQVGPRVLNSPLHF. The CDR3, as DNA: TGTGCCAGCAGCCAAGTTGGGCCGCGCGTTCTTAATTCACCCCTCCACTTT. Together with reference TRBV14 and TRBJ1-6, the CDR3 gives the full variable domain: EAGVTQFPSHSVIEKGQTVTLRCDPISGHDNLYWYRRVMGKEIKFLLHFVKESKQDESGMPNNRFLAERTGGTYSTLKVQPAELEDSGVYFCASSQVGPRVLNSPLHFGNGTRLTVT.